The sequence of this T cell receptor beta chain was determined in a study of human T cells and chemical hapten exposure. For the study at large: Patch tests put 0.01% DPC on the upper back, and the results were checked at 6 days. The study's findings and limits: TCRs whose frequency exceeded 1 in 1000 remained the same following DPC sensitization.

TCRdb recomputed calls from the RACE reads with MiXCR, one row per CDR3 protein. This sample yields approximately 90,000 distinct CDR3 sequences, of which roughly 9.6% are seen a single time; more than 2% belongs to the top ten. Ten or more counts support this clonotype. Its antigen is as yet unknown. CDR1 is PRHDT, CDR2 FYEKMQ, per germline (reference sequence). Between the trimmed V and J ends, which lost 3 bases and 6 bases, there was a span of 8 bases. CDR3 length: 12 residues. Noted time point: patch test 2, 6 weeks after DPC sensitization. Treatment meaning: therapeutic diphenylcyclopropenone sensitization with weekly scalp DPC.

This TCR came from a middle-aged man with alopecia areata. Some clones in this sample may be carry-over from other donors' samples. Sample: whole blood, taken in connection with sensitization to the hapten diphenylcyclopropenone (DPC). J is TRBJ1-1 and V is TRBV13; D is unclear. The CDR3 bases are TGTGCCAGCAGCTTGCGTTATTCTGAAGCTTTCTTT. Encoded protein: CASSLRYSEAFF.